Listed below are T cell receptor beta chains from one sample, sequenced in a study of regulatory T cells in long-lasting Graves disease. One entry per CDR3 protein, called by TCRdb with MiXCR from the multiplex PCR reads. The data show 300,000 or so distinct CDR3 sequences, roughly a fifth seen once. This sample comprised peripheral blood mononuclear cells (PBMCs), obtained when the disease was refractory, from a patient treated with antithyroid drugs. These receptors all stem from a female donor with Graves disease. Each CDR3 is given with its conserved first and last residue. A D gene is named only where the DNA matches it firmly. Not all rows give a size; the values are once, few, many and, for expanded clones, a class.

clone size	V gene	D gene	J gene	CDR3 protein	CDR3 DNA
many	TRBV18	TRBD1	TRBJ1-4	CASSSQTGTGNEKLFF	TGTGCCAGCTCATCTCAAACCGGGACAGGGAATGAAAAACTGTTTTTT
many	TRBV7-2	-	TRBJ1-2	CASSLWGDGYTF	TGTGCCAGCAGCTTATGGGGGGACGGCTACACCTTC
few	TRBV28	-	TRBJ2-3	CASSLSADSTDTQYF	TGTGCCAGCAGTCTCTCAGCGGATAGCACAGATACGCAGTATTTT
many	TRBV12-3/TRBV12-4	TRBD1	TRBJ1-2	CASSLEFGDRGPYGYTF	TGTGCCAGCAGTTTAGAATTCGGAGACAGGGGGCCTTATGGCTACACCTTC
-	TRBV7-2	-	TRBJ2-3	CASSLFPDFTDTQYF	TGTGCCAGCAGCTTATTCCCGGATTTTACAGATACGCAGTATTTT
-	TRBV6-7	-	TRBJ1-5	CASPPFWGNQPQHF	TGTGCCAGCCCCCCATTTTGGGGCAATCAGCCCCAGCATTTT
-	TRBV4-1	TRBD1	TRBJ2-7	CASSHIGQGRNEQYF	TGCGCCAGCAGCCATATAGGACAGGGGAGGAACGAGCAGTACTTC
-	TRBV15	-	TRBJ1-5	CATSRERGVRDQPQHF	TGTGCCACCAGCAGAGAGCGAGGGGTCCGGGATCAGCCCCAGCATTTT
few	TRBV18	-	TRBJ2-7	CASSPRTSGGLGEQYF	TGTGCCAGCTCACCGAGGACTAGTGGGGGGCTGGGGGAGCAGTACTTC
-	TRBV12-5	-	TRBJ2-3	CASGLVGRDTQYF	TGTGCTAGTGGTTTGGTAGGTCGGGATACGCAGTATTTT
-	TRBV19	-	TRBJ2-5	CASSIRVSILQETQYF	TGTGCCAGTAGTATTAGGGTCAGTATCCTACAAGAGACCCAGTACTTC
many	TRBV5-1	-	TRBJ1-1	CASSLTGANTEAFF	TGTGCCAGCAGTTTAACAGGCGCGAACACTGAAGCTTTCTTT
few	TRBV7-2	-	TRBJ1-1	CASSTGTRRTEAFF	TGTGCCAGCAGCACAGGGACCCGGAGGACTGAAGCTTTCTTT
many	TRBV12-3/TRBV12-4	-	TRBJ1-1	CAGYRALNTEAFF	TGTGCGGGTTACAGGGCCCTGAACACTGAAGCTTTCTTT
-	TRBV9	-	TRBJ2-7	CASSGVGGDAYEQYF	TGTGCCAGCAGTGGGGTGGGGGGAGACGCCTACGAGCAGTACTTC
-	TRBV12-3/TRBV12-4	-	TRBJ2-2	CASSYDPGWAGELFF	TGTGCCAGCAGTTACGACCCGGGGTGGGCCGGGGAGCTGTTTTTT
few	TRBV4-1	-	TRBJ1-1	CASMFLHLVKGEAFF	TGCGCCAGCATGTTCCTTCATTTAGTCAAAGGTGAAGCTTTCTTT